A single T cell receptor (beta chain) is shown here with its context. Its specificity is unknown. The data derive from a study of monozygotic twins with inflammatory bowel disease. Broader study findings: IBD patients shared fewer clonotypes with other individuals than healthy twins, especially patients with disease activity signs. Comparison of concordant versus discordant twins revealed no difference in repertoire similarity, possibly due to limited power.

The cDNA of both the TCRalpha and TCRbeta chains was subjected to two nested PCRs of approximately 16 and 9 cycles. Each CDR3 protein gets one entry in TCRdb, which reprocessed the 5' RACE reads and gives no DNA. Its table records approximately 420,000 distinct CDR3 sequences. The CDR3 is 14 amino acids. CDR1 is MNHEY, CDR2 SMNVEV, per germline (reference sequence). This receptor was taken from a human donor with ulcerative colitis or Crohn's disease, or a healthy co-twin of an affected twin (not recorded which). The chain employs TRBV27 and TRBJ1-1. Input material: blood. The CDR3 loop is CASSPSPIQIEAFF.